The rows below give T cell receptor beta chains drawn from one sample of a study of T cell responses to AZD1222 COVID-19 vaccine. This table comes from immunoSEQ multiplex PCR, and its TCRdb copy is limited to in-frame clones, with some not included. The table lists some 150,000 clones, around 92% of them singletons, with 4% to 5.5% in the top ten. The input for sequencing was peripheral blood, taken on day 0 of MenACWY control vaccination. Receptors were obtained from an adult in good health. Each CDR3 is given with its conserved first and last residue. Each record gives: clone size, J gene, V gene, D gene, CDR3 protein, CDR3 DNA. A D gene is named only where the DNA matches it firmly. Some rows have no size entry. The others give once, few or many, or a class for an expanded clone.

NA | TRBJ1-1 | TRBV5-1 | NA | CASSQATLNTEAFF | TGCGCCAGCAGCCAGGCGACTTTGAACACTGAAGCTTTCTTT
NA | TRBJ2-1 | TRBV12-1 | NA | CASSPGLAREQFF | TGTGCCAGCAGCCCCGGACTAGCGCGCGAGCAGTTCTTC
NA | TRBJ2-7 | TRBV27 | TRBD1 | CASRPGTGKTYEQYF | TGTGCCAGCAGGCCCGGGACAGGGAAGACCTACGAGCAGTACTTC
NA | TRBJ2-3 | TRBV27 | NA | CATGDWGTDTQYF | TGTGCCACCGGGGACTGGGGCACAGATACGCAGTATTTT
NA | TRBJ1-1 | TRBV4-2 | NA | CASSQARAGKDTEAFF | TGTGCCAGCAGCCAAGCAAGGGCAGGGAAGGACACTGAAGCTTTCTTT
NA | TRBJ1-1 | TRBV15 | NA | CATSRDRVRNTEAFF | TGTGCCACCAGCAGAGATCGTGTGAGGAACACTGAAGCTTTCTTT
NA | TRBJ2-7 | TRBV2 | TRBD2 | CASSLTSGSRYEQYF | TGTGCCAGCAGTCTTACTAGCGGGAGCAGGTACGAGCAGTACTTC
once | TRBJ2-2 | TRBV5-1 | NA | CASSPHGGGNTGELFF | TGCGCCAGCAGCCCTCACGGGGGAGGGAACACCGGGGAGCTGTTTTTT
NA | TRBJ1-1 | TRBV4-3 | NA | CASSKEIGRTNTEAFF | TGCGCCAGCAGCAAAGAAATAGGCAGGACGAACACTGAAGCTTTCTTT
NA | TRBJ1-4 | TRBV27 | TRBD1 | CASSLSRGREKLFF | TGTGCCAGCAGTTTGAGCAGGGGGCGAGAAAAACTGTTTTTT
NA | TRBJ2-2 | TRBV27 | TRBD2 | CASYRLAGVGELFF | TGTGCCAGCTATAGACTAGCGGGAGTCGGGGAGCTGTTTTTT
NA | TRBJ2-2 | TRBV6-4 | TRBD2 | CASIRTSGTGELFF | TGTGCCAGCATTAGGACTAGCGGGACCGGGGAGCTGTTTTTT
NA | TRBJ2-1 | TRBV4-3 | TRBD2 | CASSQGLAGAREQFF | TGCGCCAGCAGCCAGGGACTAGCGGGAGCCCGTGAGCAGTTCTTC
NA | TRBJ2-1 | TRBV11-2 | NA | CASSLDRLADEQFF | TGTGCCAGCAGCTTAGACCGGCTGGCGGATGAGCAGTTCTTC
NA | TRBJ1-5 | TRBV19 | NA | CATSLRGEGGHQPQHF | TGTGCCACCTCCCTCCGAGGGGAGGGTGGACATCAGCCCCAGCATTTT
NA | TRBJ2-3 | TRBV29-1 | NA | CSVVDGHTDTQYF | TGCAGCGTTGTGGACGGCCACACAGATACGCAGTATTTT
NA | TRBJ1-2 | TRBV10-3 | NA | CAIASPGLNYGYTF | TGTGCCATCGCGTCCCCGGGGCTGAACTATGGCTACACCTTC
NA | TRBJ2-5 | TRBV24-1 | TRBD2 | CATPWTSGLYQTETQYF | TGTGCCACCCCCTGGACTAGCGGGCTCTACCAAACGGAGACCCAGTACTTC
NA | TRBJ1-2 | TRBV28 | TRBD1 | CASSPQGQGAYGYTF | TGTGCCAGCAGCCCTCAGGGTCAGGGGGCCTATGGCTACACCTTC
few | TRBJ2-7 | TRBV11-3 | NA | CASSPPLRKRSYEQYF | TGTGCCAGCAGCCCTCCCCTTCGAAAGCGGTCCTACGAGCAGTACTTC
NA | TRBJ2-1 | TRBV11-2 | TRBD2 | CASSLALQWGGDNNEQFF | TGTGCCAGCAGCTTAGCTTTGCAGTGGGGGGGGGATAACAATGAGCAGTTCTTC
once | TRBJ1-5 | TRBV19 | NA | CASSIPGIDQPQHF | TGTGCCAGTAGTATCCCAGGAATTGATCAGCCCCAGCATTTT
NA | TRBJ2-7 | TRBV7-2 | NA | CASSKGRGSYEQYF | TGTGCCAGCAGCAAGGGTAGAGGCTCCTACGAGCAGTACTTC
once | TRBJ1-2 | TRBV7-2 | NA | CASGGLYGYTF | TGTGCCAGTGGGGGCCTCTATGGCTACACCTTC
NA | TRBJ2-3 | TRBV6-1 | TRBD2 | CASSEAHKASGRARTQYF | TGTGCCAGCAGTGAAGCTCACAAAGCTAGCGGGAGGGCAAGAACGCAGTATTTT
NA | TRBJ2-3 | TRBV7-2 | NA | CASSSDGLRAQYF | TGTGCCAGCAGCTCAGACGGACTGAGGGCGCAGTATTTT
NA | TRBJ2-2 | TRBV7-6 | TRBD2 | CASSLRERGNTGELFF | TGTGCCAGCAGCCTCCGGGAGCGGGGAAACACCGGGGAGCTGTTTTTT
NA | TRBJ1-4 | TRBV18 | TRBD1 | CASSDRGPVNEKLFF | TGTGCCAGCTCCGACAGGGGGCCGGTCAATGAAAAACTGTTTTTT
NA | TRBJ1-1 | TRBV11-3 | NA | CASSSRDGNTEAFF | TGTGCCAGCAGCAGCCGGGACGGTAACACTGAAGCTTTCTTT
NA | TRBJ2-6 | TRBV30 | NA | CAGDPSGANVLTF | TGTGCCGGTGACCCTTCTGGGGCCAACGTCCTGACTTTC
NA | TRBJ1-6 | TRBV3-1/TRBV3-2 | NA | CASSQEAVRDNSPLHF | TGTGCCAGCAGCCAAGAGGCGGTCAGGGATAATTCACCCCTCCACTTT
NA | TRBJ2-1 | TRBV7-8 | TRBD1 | CASSSQPGTQGAEQFF | TGTGCCAGCAGCTCCCAACCCGGGACCCAGGGGGCTGAGCAGTTCTTC
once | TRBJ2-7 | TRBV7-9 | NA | CASSSFSYEQYF | TGTGCCAGCAGCTCCTTCTCCTACGAGCAGTACTTC
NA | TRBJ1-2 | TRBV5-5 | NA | CASSLAYNRENGYTF | TGTGCCAGCAGCTTGGCCTATAACAGGGAAAATGGCTACACCTTC
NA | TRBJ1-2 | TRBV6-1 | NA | CASSERGLNYGYTF | TGTGCCAGCAGTGAACGGGGCCTGAACTATGGCTACACCTTC
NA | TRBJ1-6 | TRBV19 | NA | CASSIGQSPLHF | TGTGCCAGTAGTATTGGACAGTCACCCCTCCACTTT
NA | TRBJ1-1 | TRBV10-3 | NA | CAAGKGTEAFF | TGTGCCGCCGGCAAGGGGACTGAAGCTTTCTTT
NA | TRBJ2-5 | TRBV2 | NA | CASSEPTQRGVQETQYF | TGTGCCAGCAGTGAACCGACGCAAAGGGGAGTTCAAGAGACCCAGTACTTC
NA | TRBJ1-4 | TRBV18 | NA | CASSARGNEKLFF | TGTGCCAGCTCAGCTAGGGGCAATGAAAAACTGTTTTTT
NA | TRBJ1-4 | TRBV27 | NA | CASSPGTVEKLFF | TGTGCCAGCAGTCCCGGGACGGTCGAAAAACTGTTTTTT
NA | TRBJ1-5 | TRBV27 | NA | CASSLANPGRGRQPQHF | TGTGCCAGCAGTTTAGCGAATCCGGGCAGGGGACGTCAGCCCCAGCATTTT
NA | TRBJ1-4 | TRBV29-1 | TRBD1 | CSVETGTGNEKLFF | TGCAGCGTGGAAACCGGGACAGGGAATGAAAAACTGTTTTTT
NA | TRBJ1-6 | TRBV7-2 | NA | CASRPPWTGYNSPLHF | TGTGCCAGCAGACCTCCCTGGACGGGCTATAATTCACCCCTCCACTTT
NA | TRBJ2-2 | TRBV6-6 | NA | CASSQGASLGLGELFF | TGTGCCAGCAGCCAGGGCGCGTCTTTGGGCCTCGGGGAGCTGTTTTTT
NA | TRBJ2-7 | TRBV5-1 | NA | CASSASIPPRGEQYF | TGCGCCAGCAGCGCCTCCATCCCGCCGAGGGGCGAGCAGTACTTC
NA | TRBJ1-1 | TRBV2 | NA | CASSEDPRTEAFF | TGTGCCAGCAGTGAAGATCCGCGCACTGAAGCTTTCTTT
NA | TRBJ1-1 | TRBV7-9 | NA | CASRKDSMNTEAFF | TGTGCCAGCAGGAAGGACAGCATGAACACTGAAGCTTTCTTT
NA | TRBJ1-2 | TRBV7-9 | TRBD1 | CASRTSGQGIYGYTF | TGTGCCAGCAGAACGTCGGGACAGGGAATCTATGGCTACACCTTC